This T cell receptor (beta chain) is from a study of blood T cell repertoires in COVID-19. About the research overall: Material from acute and convalescent COVID-19 was sourced from the United States, Italy and Spain. T cells, B-cell-depleted T cells, or PBMCs supplied cDNA or gDNA.

Per germline, CDR1 LNHNV and CDR2 YYDKDF (reference sequence). The V segment lost 0 bases and the J segment 2 bases; nucleotides outside the gene matches: 8. This CDR3 has 17 residues. In the original analysis: Nucleated cell number was recorded as an estimate derived from reference gene primer amplification. Sequencing used immunoSEQ multiplex PCR; TCRdb keeps in-frame clones, though not all of them. The DNA was the basis for D and trimming; V, J and clone size are from that table. The table records around 110,000 clones, about nine tenths of them present only once. The sequence came from a man aged 40-50 years with acute or convalescent COVID-19. This chain connects TRBV15 to TRBJ2-7; 9 bases match TRBD1. Sequencing input: peripheral blood. The CDR3: CATSRDSRDRETYEQYF. The CDR3 DNA follows: TGTGCCACCAGCAGAGATTCCCGGGACAGGGAGACCTACGAGCAGTACTTC.